This TCR beta chain was documented in a study of T-cell memory formation after mild COVID-19. Study conclusions and caveats: Balance between CD4 and CD8 was seen in clones contracting day 15 to 85, and a CD4+ lean was seen in later expanders. Prior to infection, memory already included some responding clones, suggesting cross-reactive memory joined.

Turning to this clonotype: Its antigen is undetermined.

A single record per CDR3 protein comes from TCRdb applying MiXCR to the 5' RACE reads. The sample yields 380,000 or so distinct CDR3 sequences, approximately 15% seen once. The sample was PBMCs or a T cell subset sorted from them (not recorded which). This clonotype was sampled from a young man who had mild COVID-19 (a few samples of this study predate the infection). Cell type and time point are not known.

Here the CDR3 DNA reads TGTGCCAGCTCACCTAGACAGGGACATGGCTACACCTTC. This encodes CASSPRQGHGYTF. The V gene is TRBV18, the J gene TRBJ1-2, with TRBD1 matching over 7 bases. V was clipped by 3 bases and J by 6 bases; unmatched bases: 4. Germline lookup yields CDR1 KGHSH and CDR2 LQKENI. CDR3 length: 13 amino acids.